What follows is one TCR beta chain and its context. Its antigen is unidentified. Only in-frame clones appear in the TCRdb table, and some are missing; sequencing was by immunoSEQ multiplex PCR. The table includes about 64,000 clones, 90% detected once. This specimen comes from a study of graft-versus-host responses after intestinal transplantation. Whole-study context: The study gave all recipients anti-thymocyte globulin induction, then tacrolimus and steroids for roughly 3 years.

General study points: In recipient marrow, GvH clones were found, and some appeared first in ileum or blood.

This CDR3 has 16 amino acids. Looked up from germline, CDR1 is SGHRS and CDR2 is YFSETQ. Trimming took 4 bases from V and 5 from J, leaving 19 bases between them. The receptor was derived from a human donor who was the organ donor for an intestinal transplant. This chain connects TRBV5-1 to TRBJ2-1; D possibly corresponds to TRBD2 (7 bases). Source: unstimulated CD8+ T cells sorted from spleen or lymph node cells, taken before transplant. CDR3 nucleotide sequence: TGCGCCAGCAGCCTGGACTTGGGCGGGGGCCACAATGAGCAGTTCTTC. Encoded protein: CASSLDLGGGHNEQFF. Combining the CDR3 with reference TRBV5-1 and TRBJ2-1 gives the whole variable domain KAGVTQTPRYLIKTRGQQVTLSCSPISGHRSVSWYQQTPGQGLQFLFEYFSETQRNKGNFPGRFSGRQFSNSRSEMNVSTLELGDSALYLCASSLDLGGGHNEQFFGPGTRLTVL.